This T cell receptor (beta chain) was identified in a study of shared clonotypes between healthy human individuals. Researchers divided each subset's genomic DNA evenly across several immunoSEQ plates. Methods used by the authors: Junction-only sequences without quality scores were provided by ImmunoSEQ, so filtering was different. Only in-frame clones appear in the TCRdb table, and some are missing; sequencing was by immunoSEQ multiplex PCR. V, J and clone size reflect that table, while D and trimming were determined from the DNA. The sample has millions of clones, under 95% seen once; the top ten hold about 1.5%. V was cut by 2 bases and J by 2 bases, with 10 bases left in between. The CDR3 contains 15 residues. Germline CDR1 and CDR2: MNHEY and SMNVEV (reference sequence). In the naive CD8 group, cells lacked CD45RO and were positively selected for CCR7, so terminally differentiated effector memory CD45RA+ cells were left out.

As regards this clone: Its antigen is undetermined.

Findings of the study overall: Shared clonotypes across all four donors exceeded non-shared ones in generation probability.

This TCR was sampled from a man between 18 and 35 years old in good health. Some clones in this sample may be carry-over from other donors' samples. The chain recombines TRBV27 with TRBJ2-1, with a tentative D call TRBD1 (5 bases). Sequenced material: naive CD8+ T cells from PBMCs. The CDR3 reads CASSLAGITYNEQFF. The CDR3 DNA reads TGTGCCAGCAGTTTAGCAGGGATCACCTACAATGAGCAGTTCTTC.